Included here is one TCR beta chain sequence, with context. It was CD45RO-negative cells, positively selected for CCR7, that made up naive CD8 cells, with terminally differentiated effector memory CD45RA+ cells excluded. Some clones are missing from TCRdb's copy, which holds only in-frame ones; the method was immunoSEQ multiplex PCR. Among just over 2,000,000 clones listed, about 95% were seen once. This sample was taken from a study of shared clonotypes between healthy human individuals. This TCR was sampled from a man younger than 30 in good health. Sequenced: naive CD8+ T cells sorted from blood.

In DNA, the CDR3 is TGTGCCAGCAGTTTTAGCGGGGGAGAGACCCAGTACTTC. Translation gives CASSFSGGETQYF. This chain joins TRBV6-5 and TRBJ2-5; 9 nucleotides match TRBD2. In germline, CDR1 is MNHEY, CDR2 SVGAGI. CDR3 length equals 13 residues. Trimming took 4 bases from V and 4 from J; bases not matched to a gene: 1.